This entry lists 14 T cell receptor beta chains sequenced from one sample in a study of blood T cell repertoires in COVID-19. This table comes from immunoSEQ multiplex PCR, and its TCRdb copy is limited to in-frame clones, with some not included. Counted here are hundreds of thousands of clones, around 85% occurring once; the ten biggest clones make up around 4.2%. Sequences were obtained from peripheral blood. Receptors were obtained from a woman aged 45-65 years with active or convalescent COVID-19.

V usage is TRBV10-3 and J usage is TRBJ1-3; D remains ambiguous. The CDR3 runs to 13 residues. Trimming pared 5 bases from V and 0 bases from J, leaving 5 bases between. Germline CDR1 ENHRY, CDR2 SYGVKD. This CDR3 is CAISLSSGNTIYF. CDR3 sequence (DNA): TGTGCCATCAGTCTATCCTCTGGAAACACCATATATTTT.

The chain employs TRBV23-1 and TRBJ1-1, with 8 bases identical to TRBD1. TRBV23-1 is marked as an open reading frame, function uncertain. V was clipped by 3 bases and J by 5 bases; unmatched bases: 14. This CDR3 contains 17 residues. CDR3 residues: CASSQRSFQGAGTEAFF. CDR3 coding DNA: TGCGCCAGCAGTCAGCGTAGTTTTCAGGGGGCTGGGACTGAAGCTTTCTTT.

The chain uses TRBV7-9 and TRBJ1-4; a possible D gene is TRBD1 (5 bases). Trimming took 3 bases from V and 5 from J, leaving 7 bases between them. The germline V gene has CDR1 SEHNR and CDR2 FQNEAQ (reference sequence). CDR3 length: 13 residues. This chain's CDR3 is CASSFRGNEKLFF. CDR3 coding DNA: TGTGCCAGCAGCTTTAGGGGCAATGAAAAACTGTTTTTT.

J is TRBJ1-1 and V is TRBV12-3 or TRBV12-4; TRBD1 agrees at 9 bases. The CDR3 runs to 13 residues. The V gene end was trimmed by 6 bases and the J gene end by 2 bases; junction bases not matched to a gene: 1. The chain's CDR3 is CASRTGGNTEAFF. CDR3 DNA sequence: TGTGCCAGCAGAACAGGGGGCAACACTGAAGCTTTCTTT.

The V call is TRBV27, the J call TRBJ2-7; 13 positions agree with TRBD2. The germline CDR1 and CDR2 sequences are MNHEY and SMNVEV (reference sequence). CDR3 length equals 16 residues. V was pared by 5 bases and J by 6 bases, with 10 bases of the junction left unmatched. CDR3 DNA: TGTGCCAGCAGTCCCTACTGGACTAGCGGGAGTTCCGAGCAGTACTTC. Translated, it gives CASSPYWTSGSSEQYF.

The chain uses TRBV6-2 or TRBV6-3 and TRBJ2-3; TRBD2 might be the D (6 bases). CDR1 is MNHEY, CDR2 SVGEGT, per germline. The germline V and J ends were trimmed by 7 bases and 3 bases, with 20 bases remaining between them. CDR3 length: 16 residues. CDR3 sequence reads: CASTPSTRGATDTQYF. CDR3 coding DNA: TGTGCCAGCACCCCTTCGACTAGGGGCGCAACAGATACGCAGTATTTT.

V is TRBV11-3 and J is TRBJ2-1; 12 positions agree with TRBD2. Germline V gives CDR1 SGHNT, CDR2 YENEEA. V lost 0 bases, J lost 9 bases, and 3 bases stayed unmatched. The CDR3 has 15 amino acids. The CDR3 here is CASSLDGLAGSEQFF. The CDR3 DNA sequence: TGTGCCAGCAGCTTAGATGGACTAGCGGGAAGTGAGCAGTTCTTC.

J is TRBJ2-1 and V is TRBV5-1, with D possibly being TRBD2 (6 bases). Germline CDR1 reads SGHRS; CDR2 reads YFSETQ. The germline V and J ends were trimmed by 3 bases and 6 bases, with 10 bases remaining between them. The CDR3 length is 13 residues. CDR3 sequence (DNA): TGCGCCAGCAGCTCGGGACTTCTCAATGAGCAGTTCTTC. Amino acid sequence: CASSSGLLNEQFF. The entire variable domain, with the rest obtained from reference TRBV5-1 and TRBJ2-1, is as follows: KAGVTQTPRYLIKTRGQQVTLSCSPISGHRSVSWYQQTPGQGLQFLFEYFSETQRNKGNFPGRFSGRQFSNSRSEMNVSTLELGDSALYLCASSSGLLNEQFFGPGTRLTVL.

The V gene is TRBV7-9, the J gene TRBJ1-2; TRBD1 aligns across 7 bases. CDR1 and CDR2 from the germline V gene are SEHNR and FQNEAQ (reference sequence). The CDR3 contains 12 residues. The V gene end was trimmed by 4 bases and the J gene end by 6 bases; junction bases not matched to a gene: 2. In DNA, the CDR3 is TGTGCCAGCAGCTCTCAGGGGGATGGCTACACCTTC. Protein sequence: CASSSQGDGYTF.

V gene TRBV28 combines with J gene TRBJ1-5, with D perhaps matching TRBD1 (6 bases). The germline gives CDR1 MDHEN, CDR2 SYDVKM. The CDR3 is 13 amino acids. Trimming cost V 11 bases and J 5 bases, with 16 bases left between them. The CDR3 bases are TGTGCCCACCGCAGGGGTGTACATCAGCCCCAGCATTTT. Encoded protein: CAHRRGVHQPQHF.

CDR3 in amino acids: CASSDASRTANSPLHF. As DNA, the CDR3 is TGTGCCAGCAGTGATGCCTCGCGGACAGCAAATTCACCCCTCCACTTT. J is TRBJ1-6 and V is TRBV6-1; maybe TRBD1 (6 bases). In germline, CDR1 is MNHNS, CDR2 SASEGT. With 3 bases removed from V and 7 bases from J, the gap between germline ends came to 16 bases. The CDR3 runs 16 residues.

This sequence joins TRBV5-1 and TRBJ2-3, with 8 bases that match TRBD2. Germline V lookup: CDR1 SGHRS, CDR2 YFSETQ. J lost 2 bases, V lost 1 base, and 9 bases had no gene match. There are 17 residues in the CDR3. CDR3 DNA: TGCGCCAGCAGCTTGATCCTAGGCGGGAGGCACACAGATACGCAGTATTTT. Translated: CASSLILGGRHTDTQYF.

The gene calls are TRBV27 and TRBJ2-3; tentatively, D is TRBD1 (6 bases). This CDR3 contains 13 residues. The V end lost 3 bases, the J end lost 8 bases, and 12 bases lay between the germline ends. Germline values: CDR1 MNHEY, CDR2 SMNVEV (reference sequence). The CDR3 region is CASSFTGQSTQYF. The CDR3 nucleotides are TGTGCCAGCAGTTTTACCGGACAGAGTACGCAGTATTTT.

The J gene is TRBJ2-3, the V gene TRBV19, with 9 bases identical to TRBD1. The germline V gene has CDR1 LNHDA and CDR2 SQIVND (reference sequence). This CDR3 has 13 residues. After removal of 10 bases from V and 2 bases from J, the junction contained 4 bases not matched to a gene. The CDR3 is CATGDRATDTQYF. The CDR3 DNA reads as TGTGCCACTGGGGACAGGGCCACAGATACGCAGTATTTT.